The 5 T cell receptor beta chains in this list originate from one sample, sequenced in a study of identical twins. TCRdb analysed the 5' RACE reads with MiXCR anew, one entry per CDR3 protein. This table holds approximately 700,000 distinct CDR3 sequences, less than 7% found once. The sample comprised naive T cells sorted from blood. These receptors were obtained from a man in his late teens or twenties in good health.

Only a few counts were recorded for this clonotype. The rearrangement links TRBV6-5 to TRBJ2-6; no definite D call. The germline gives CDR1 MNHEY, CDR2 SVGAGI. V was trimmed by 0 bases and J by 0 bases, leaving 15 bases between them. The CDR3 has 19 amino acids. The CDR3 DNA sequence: TGTGCCAGCAGTTACTCCGGTAGGCCCACGCTCTCTGGGGCCAACGTCCTGACTTTC. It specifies CASSYSGRPTLSGANVLTF.

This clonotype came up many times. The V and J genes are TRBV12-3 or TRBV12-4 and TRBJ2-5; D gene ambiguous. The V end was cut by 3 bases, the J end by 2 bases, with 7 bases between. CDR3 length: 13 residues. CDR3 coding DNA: TGTGCCAGCAGTTTGATTGGGCAAGAGACCCAGTACTTC. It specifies CASSLIGQETQYF.

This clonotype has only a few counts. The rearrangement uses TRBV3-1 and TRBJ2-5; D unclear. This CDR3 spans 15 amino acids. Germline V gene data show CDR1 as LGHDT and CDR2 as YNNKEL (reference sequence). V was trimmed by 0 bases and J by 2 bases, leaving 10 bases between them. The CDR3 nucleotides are TGTGCCAGCAGCCAAGATCTAGGAAGGCAAGAGACCCAGTACTTC. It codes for CASSQDLGRQETQYF.

The CDR3 DNA follows: TGTGCCAGCTCACCATGGGACACAAACAATGAGCAGTTCTTC. Translating it yields CASSPWDTNNEQFF. The gene calls are TRBV18 and TRBJ2-1, with D possibly matching TRBD1 (6 bases). The CDR3 has 14 residues. V lost 2 bases and J 5 bases, leaving 10 bases between the germline ends. Germline V CDR1 and CDR2: KGHSH, LQKENI.

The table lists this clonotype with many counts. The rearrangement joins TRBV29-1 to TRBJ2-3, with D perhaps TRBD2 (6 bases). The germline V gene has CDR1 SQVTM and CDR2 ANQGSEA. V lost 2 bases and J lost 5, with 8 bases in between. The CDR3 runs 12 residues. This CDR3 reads CSVEKGGDTQYF. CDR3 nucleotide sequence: TGCAGCGTTGAAAAGGGAGGAGATACGCAGTATTTT.